Sequencing of this T cell receptor (beta chain) was carried out in a study of early T cells in non-severe SARS-CoV-2 infection. At the level of the study: Sequenced bulk RNA came from whole blood that was unsorted, and chains were unpaired.

Overall study results and limits: Comparison of clonotypes with VDJdb favored anti-spike CD8 responses while missing private and CD4 specificities.

This clonotype was counted at least ten times. Its antigen is as yet unknown. Unique molecular identifiers were affixed to single, distinct cDNA molecules. From the 5' RACE reads, TCRdb called clonotypes with MiXCR, one entry per CDR3 protein. The sample gives some 80,000 distinct CDR3 sequences, about 5% of which show up once; approximately 7% is in the top ten. The CDR3 consists of 14 residues. Germline CDR1 reads MNHEY; CDR2 reads SMNVEV (reference sequence). V trimming: 5 bases; J trimming: 2 bases; junction bases outside the gene matches: 3. The receptor was derived from an adult who was a healthcare worker with PCR-confirmed SARS-CoV-2 infection or an uninfected control (not recorded which). The gene calls are TRBV27 and TRBJ2-1; TRBD2 agrees at 7 bases. The material was whole blood, obtained at baseline. CDR3 amino acids: CASSPAGAYNEQFF. In nucleotides, the CDR3 is TGTGCCAGCAGTCCGGCGGGAGCCTACAATGAGCAGTTCTTC.